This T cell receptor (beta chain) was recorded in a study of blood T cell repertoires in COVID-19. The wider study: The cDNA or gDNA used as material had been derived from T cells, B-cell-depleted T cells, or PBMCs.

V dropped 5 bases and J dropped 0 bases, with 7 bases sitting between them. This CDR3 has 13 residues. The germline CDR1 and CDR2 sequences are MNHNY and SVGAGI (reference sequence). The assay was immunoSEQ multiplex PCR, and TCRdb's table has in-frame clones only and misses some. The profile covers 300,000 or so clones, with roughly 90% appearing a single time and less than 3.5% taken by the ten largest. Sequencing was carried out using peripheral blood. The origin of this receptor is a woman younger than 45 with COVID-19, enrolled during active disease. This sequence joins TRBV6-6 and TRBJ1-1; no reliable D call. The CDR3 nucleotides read TGTGCCAGCAGTCCCGACTTGAACACTGAAGCTTTCTTT. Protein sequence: CASSPDLNTEAFF.